This T cell receptor beta chain was identified in a study of OX40 agonist ivuxolimab in advanced cancers. Trimming took off 6 bases at V and 3 bases at J, with 14 bases between the two ends. The germline V gene has CDR1 MNHEY and CDR2 SMNVEV (reference sequence). This CDR3 is built from 14 residues. This table comes from immunoSEQ multiplex PCR, and its TCRdb copy is limited to in-frame clones, with some not included. The sample yields about 56,000 clones, over 75% seen once. This TCR was sampled from an adult with an advanced solid tumor such as melanoma, head and neck, liver or kidney cancer. The V call is TRBV27, the J call TRBJ1-1; D possibly corresponds to TRBD1 (5 bases). The sequenced sample was CD4+ or CD8+ T cells sorted from blood, obtained in a trial of the OX40 agonist ivuxolimab. CDR3 sequence reads: CASRRGERDTEAFF. The CDR3 bases are TGTGCCAGCAGGCGGGGGGAAAGGGACACTGAAGCTTTCTTT.